The clone carrying this TCR beta chain was picked up many times. Its antigen is as yet unknown. Combining iRepertoire HTBI primers with Arm-PCR of CDR3 regions, the authors built TCR beta libraries. TCRdb reprocessed the multiplex PCR reads with MiXCR, giving one entry per CDR3 protein. The repertoire holds fewer than 350,000 distinct CDR3 sequences, with 15% to 20% as singletons. The sample belongs to a study of regulatory T cells in long-lasting Graves disease. The CDR3 has 16 residues. Between the trimmed V and J ends, which lost 0 bases and 0 bases, there was a span of 13 bases. CDR1 and CDR2 from the germline V gene are SGHRS and YFSETQ. Study results and caveats: Among persistent patients, a larger number of public clonotypes were shared (approximately 2,900) than among newly diagnosed patients (about 1,000). Analysis covered peripheral blood alone, not thyroid tissue.

Time point reported: newly diagnosed GD, antithyroid drugs for less than 3 months. Making the TCR library involved RNA that had been extracted from PBMCs. This chain uses TRBV5-1 with TRBJ2-7; D gene uncertain. The sample was peripheral blood mononuclear cells (PBMCs), taken at new diagnosis, from a patient treated with antithyroid drugs. This receptor was identified in a female donor with Graves disease. The CDR3 protein is CASSLDRLPSSYEQYF. In nucleotides, the CDR3 is TGCGCCAGCAGCTTGGACCGGCTGCCGAGCTCCTACGAGCAGTACTTC.